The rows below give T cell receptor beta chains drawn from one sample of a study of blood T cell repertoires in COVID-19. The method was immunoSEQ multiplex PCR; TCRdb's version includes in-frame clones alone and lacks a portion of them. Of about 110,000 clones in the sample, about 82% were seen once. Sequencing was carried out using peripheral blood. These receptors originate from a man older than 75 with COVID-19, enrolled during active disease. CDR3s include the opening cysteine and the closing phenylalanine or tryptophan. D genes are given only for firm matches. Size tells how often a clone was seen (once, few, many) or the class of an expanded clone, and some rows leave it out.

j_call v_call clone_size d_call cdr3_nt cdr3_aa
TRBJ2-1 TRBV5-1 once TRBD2 TGCGCCAGCGGCACACCGGGACTACACAATGAGCAGTTCTTC CASGTPGLHNEQFF
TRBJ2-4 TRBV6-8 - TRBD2 TGTGCCAGCATCCTCTTAGCGGGAGGGCCGGGGAACATTCAGTACTTC CASILLAGGPGNIQYF
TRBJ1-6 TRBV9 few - TGTGCCAGCAGCGTCGGGGGAAATTCACCCCTCCACTTT CASSVGGNSPLHF
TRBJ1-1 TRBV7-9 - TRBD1 TGTGCCAGCAGCAATAGACCAGGTCAGGGGGCAAGGAACACTGAAGCTTTCTTT CASSNRPGQGARNTEAFF
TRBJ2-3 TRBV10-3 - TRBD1 TGTGCCATCAGCCCGGGACAGGGGCACACAGATACGCAGTATTTT CAISPGQGHTDTQYF
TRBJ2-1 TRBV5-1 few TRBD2 TGCGCCAGCAGCGCTAGCGGGAGTGGCTCCTACAATGAGCAGTTCTTC CASSASGSGSYNEQFF
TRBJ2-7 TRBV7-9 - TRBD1 TGTGCCAGCAGCTTAGGGGACAGGGGGCTATACGAGCAGTACTTC CASSLGDRGLYEQYF
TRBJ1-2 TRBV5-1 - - TGCGCCAGCAGCTCCGGGACTAGTCAGGATGGCTACACCTTC CASSSGTSQDGYTF
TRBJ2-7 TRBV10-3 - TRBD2 TGTGCCACCCTCGGGACTAGCGGGAGTGAGCAGTACTTC CATLGTSGSEQYF
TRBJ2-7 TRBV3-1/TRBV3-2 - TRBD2 TGTGCCAGCAGCCAAGGGACTAGCGGGACATGGCAGTACTTC CASSQGTSGTWQYF
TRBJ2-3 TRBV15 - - TGTGCCACCAGCAGAGGGGCGGGAACGTCAGATACGCAGTATTTT CATSRGAGTSDTQYF
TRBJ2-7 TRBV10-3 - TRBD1 TGTGCCATGGGGGACAGGGGGCTAAACGAGCAGTACTTC CAMGDRGLNEQYF
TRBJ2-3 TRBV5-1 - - TGCGCCAGCAGCCCCCTTTCTGGGGGCGAAGATACGCAGTATTTT CASSPLSGGEDTQYF
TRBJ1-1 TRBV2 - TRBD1 TGTGCCAGCAGTGAAGATATGACAGGGGGGTCGGACACTGAAGCTTTCTTT CASSEDMTGGSDTEAFF
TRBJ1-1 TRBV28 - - TGTGCCAGCAGTTTAGTGGGGGGTGAAGCTTTCTTT CASSLVGGEAFF
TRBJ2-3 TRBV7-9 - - TGTGCCAGCGTGACGGACTCCACAGATACGCAGTATTTT CASVTDSTDTQYF
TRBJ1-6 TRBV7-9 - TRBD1 TGTGCCAGCAGCCCAAGGACAGGGGGCAATAATTCACCCCTCCACTTT CASSPRTGGNNSPLHF
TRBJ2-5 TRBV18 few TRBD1 TGTGCCAGCTCACGGGTTCGACAGGGAGAGACCCAGTACTTC CASSRVRQGETQYF
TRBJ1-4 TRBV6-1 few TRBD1 TGTGCCAGCAGAGAAGCAGGGGGCACGGAAAAACTGTTTTTT CASREAGGTEKLFF
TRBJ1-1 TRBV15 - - TGTGCCACCAGCAGACGCCCAGGGAGGGACACTGAAGCTTTCTTT CATSRRPGRDTEAFF
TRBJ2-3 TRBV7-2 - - TGTGCCAGCAGCCCCAGGGGCGACACAGATACGCAGTATTTT CASSPRGDTDTQYF
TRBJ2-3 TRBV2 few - TGTGCCAGCAGTGAAGGCGTAACTAGCACAGATACGCAGTATTTT CASSEGVTSTDTQYF
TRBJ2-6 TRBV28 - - TGTGCCAGCAGTAGCCACAGAAACTCTGGGGCCAACGTCCTGACTTTC CASSSHRNSGANVLTF
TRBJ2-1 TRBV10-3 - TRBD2 TGTGCCATCAGCAAACTAGCGGGAGGGTCGACGAATGAGCAGTTCTTC CAISKLAGGSTNEQFF
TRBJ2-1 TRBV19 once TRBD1 TGTGCCAGTAGTACCCGACAGGGTAGGAATGAGCAGTTCTTC CASSTRQGRNEQFF
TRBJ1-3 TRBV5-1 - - TGCGCCAGCAGCTTGGAGTCTGGGGCAGGAAACACCATATATTTT CASSLESGAGNTIYF
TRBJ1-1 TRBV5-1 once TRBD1 TGCGCCAGCAGCGTGACAGGGAGGACTGAAGCTTTCTTT CASSVTGRTEAFF
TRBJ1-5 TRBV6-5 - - TGTGCCAGCAGTCCGTCTACGTATAGCAATCAGCCCCAGCATTTT CASSPSTYSNQPQHF
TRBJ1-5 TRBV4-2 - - TGTGCCAGCAGCCAAGGAATCGGGGACAATCAGCCCCAGCATTTT CASSQGIGDNQPQHF
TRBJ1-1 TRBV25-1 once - TGTGCCAGCCTTACAGGGTTTGGCACTGAAGCTTTCTTT CASLTGFGTEAFF
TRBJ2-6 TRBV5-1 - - TGCGCCAGCAGCATGACTGCCACCCTTAGGGCCAACGTCCTGACTTTC CASSMTATLRANVLTF
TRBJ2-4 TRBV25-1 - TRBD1 TGTGCCAGCAGTGACCCGGGACAGGGAGGCGACATTCAGTACTTC CASSDPGQGGDIQYF
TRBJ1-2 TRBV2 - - TGTGCCAGCAGTGATTCCGACAGGTATGGCTACACCTTC CASSDSDRYGYTF
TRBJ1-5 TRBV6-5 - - TGTGCCAGCAGTTTTTCTCAGGGATCGAATCAGCCCCAGCATTTT CASSFSQGSNQPQHF
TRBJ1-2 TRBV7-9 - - TGTGCCAGCAGCCCCCGGATGGGCGACTATGGCTACACCTTC CASSPRMGDYGYTF
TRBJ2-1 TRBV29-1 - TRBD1 TGCAGCGCCTGGGGGGGACAGGGGAAGGATGAGCAGTTCTTC CSAWGGQGKDEQFF
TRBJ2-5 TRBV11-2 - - TGTGCCAGCAAATCGTGGGGGAGGCGGTGGGAGACCCAGTACTTC CASKSWGRRWETQYF
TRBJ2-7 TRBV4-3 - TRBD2 TGCGCCAGCAGCCAAGATCTTCAGGGACTACCCACCTACGAGCAGTACTTC CASSQDLQGLPTYEQYF
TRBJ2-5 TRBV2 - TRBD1 TGTGCCAGCAGTACAGGGGAAGAGACCCAGTACTTC CASSTGEETQYF
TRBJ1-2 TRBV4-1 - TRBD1 TGCGCCAGCAGCGGCCTGGTCGGGACAGGGGGCTATGGCTACACCTTC CASSGLVGTGGYGYTF
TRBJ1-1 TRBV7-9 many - TGTGCCAGTAAACCACCCGCCGGTCTCACTGAAGCTTTCTTT CASKPPAGLTEAFF
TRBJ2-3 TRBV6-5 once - TGTGCCAGCTCCTACCGAAGCACAGATACGCAGTATTTT CASSYRSTDTQYF
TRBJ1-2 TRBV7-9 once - TGTGCCAGCAGCGCAGAACAGGGAGTAGGCGGCTACACCTTC CASSAEQGVGGYTF
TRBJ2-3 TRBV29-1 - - TGCAGCGTTGAAGGGATAGGGGGTCCAGATACGCAGTATTTT CSVEGIGGPDTQYF
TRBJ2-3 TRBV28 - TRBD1 TGTGCCAGCAGTCTTCAGGGGGCCACAGATACGCAGTATTTT CASSLQGATDTQYF